This T cell receptor beta chain is drawn from a study of CD8+CD57+ T cells in acquired aplastic anemia. The use of genomic DNA as template underpinned the TCR beta VDJ and CDR3 profiling. MiXCR, applied by TCRdb to the reads, yields one record per CDR3 protein. The sample carries about half a million distinct CDR3 sequences, over 25% recorded once. Germline V gene sequence: CDR1 MGHDK, CDR2 SYGVNS. Deletions cut 5 bases from V and 3 bases from J, with 14 bases between. The CDR3 contains 15 residues. CD8+CD57+ cell expansion, shown by flow cytometry, had occurred in the patients selected for sequencing.

The sequenced sample consisted of sorted CD4+, CD8+, or CD8+CD57+ T cells (not recorded which) from PBMCs. This sequence originates from a human donor with aplastic anemia. V is TRBV25-1 and J is TRBJ1-5, with D tentatively TRBD1 (6 bases). CDR3: CASSLSNRDNQPQHF. DNA for the CDR3: TGTGCCAGCAGTTTATCGAACAGGGACAATCAGCCCCAGCATTTT.